This is a list of T cell receptor beta chains from one sample in a study of blood T cell repertoires in COVID-19. TCRdb's copy holds only in-frame clones and misses some; the assay was immunoSEQ multiplex PCR. The table shows tens of thousands of clones, with approximately 80% occurring only once. Sample: peripheral blood. These receptors originate from a man in his 60s with COVID-19, enrolled during active disease. Each CDR3 is given with its conserved first and last residue. A D gene is named only where the DNA matches it firmly. Only part of the rows carry a size: once, few, many, or a class if the clone is expanded.

V,J,D,size,CDR3,DNA
TRBV18,TRBJ1-3,TRBD1,-,CASSPGTATGNTIYF,TGTGCCAGCTCCCCCGGGACAGCAACTGGAAACACCATATATTTT
TRBV5-4,TRBJ1-6,-,-,CASSLVGVGNSPLHF,TGTGCCAGCAGCTTGGTAGGGGTAGGGAATTCACCCCTCCACTTT
TRBV18,TRBJ2-5,-,-,CASSPNQAGRGETQYF,TGTGCCAGCTCACCAAATCAGGCAGGGCGAGGCGAGACCCAGTACTTC
TRBV13,TRBJ1-1,-,-,CASSPFQITEAFF,TGTGCCAGCAGCCCATTTCAGATCACTGAAGCTTTCTTT
TRBV28,TRBJ2-3,-,-,CASSLWGQRGYREYF,TGTGCCAGCAGTTTATGGGGGCAGAGGGGGTATCGCGAATATTTT
TRBV7-9,TRBJ2-5,-,-,CASSSPPPGHQETQYF,TGTGCCAGCAGCTCCCCCCCACCGGGACATCAAGAGACCCAGTACTTC
TRBV28,TRBJ1-1,-,-,CASKQQPMNTEAFF,TGTGCCAGCAAACAGCAACCCATGAACACTGAAGCTTTCTTT
TRBV29-1,TRBJ1-3,-,once,CSAGQLGNTIYF,TGCAGCGCCGGACAGCTAGGAAACACCATATATTTT
TRBV5-1,TRBJ1-2,-,-,CASSLGSGVLYGYTF,TGCGCCAGCAGCTTGGGCTCCGGGGTGTTATATGGCTACACCTTC
TRBV4-2,TRBJ2-2,-,few,CASSQPRTANTGELFF,TGTGCCAGCAGCCAACCGAGGACAGCGAACACCGGGGAGCTGTTTTTT
TRBV7-3,TRBJ2-1,TRBD2,-,CASSWLAGGNNEQFF,TGTGCCAGCAGCTGGCTAGCGGGAGGCAACAATGAGCAGTTCTTC
TRBV2,TRBJ1-6,TRBD1,few,CASIRDRANSPLHF,TGTGCCAGCATAAGGGACAGAGCAAATTCACCCCTCCACTTT
TRBV6-5,TRBJ1-5,-,-,CATFRGQGNQPQHF,TGTGCCACTTTCAGGGGTCAGGGGAATCAGCCCCAGCATTTT
TRBV5-1,TRBJ2-3,-,-,CASSFRGSPTDTQYF,TGCGCCAGCAGCTTTAGAGGGAGTCCGACAGATACGCAGTATTTT
TRBV27,TRBJ2-1,-,-,CASSLLRGRGGDEQFF,TGTGCCAGCAGTTTATTAAGGGGCAGGGGAGGGGATGAGCAGTTCTTC
TRBV9,TRBJ1-1,-,once,CASSVSGVNTEAFF,TGTGCCAGCAGCGTATCAGGTGTTAACACTGAAGCTTTCTTT